What follows are 28 T cell receptor beta chains derived from one specimen sequenced in a study of cytomegalovirus exposure and HLA in healthy donors. Method: immunoSEQ multiplex PCR; TCRdb's copy keeps in-frame clones and lacks some. In the table there are about 280,000 clones, approximately 86% of which are singletons. The sequenced sample was PBMCs. The receptors here all came from a young woman in good health and CMV-seronegative.

V usage is TRBV5-1 and J usage is TRBJ1-3; D not certain. This CDR3 has 16 amino acids. V was shortened by 0 bases and J by 1 base, with 11 bases between the two germline ends. CDR1 and CDR2 from the germline V gene are SGHRS and YFSETQ. CDR3 sequence: CASSLGFRRSGNTIYF. CDR3 sequence (DNA): TGCGCCAGCAGCTTGGGGTTCCGGAGGTCTGGAAACACCATATATTTT.

This clone was found a few times. This rearrangement joins TRBV5-4 to TRBJ2-7; TRBD1 matches 8 bases. Germline V CDR1 and CDR2: SGHNT, YYREEE (reference sequence). Unmatched junction bases numbered 7, after V lost 3 bases and J lost 5 bases. The CDR3 is made up of 14 amino acids. The CDR3 DNA follows: TGTGCCAGCAGCTCGTACGCAGGGGGCCACGAGCAGTACTTC. Translating it yields CASSSYAGGHEQYF.

The chain combines TRBV6-5 with TRBJ1-3; 7 positions agree with TRBD1. This CDR3 comprises 15 residues. CDR1 and CDR2 (germline): MNHEY, SVGAGI. Trimming took 2 bases from V and 7 from J; bases not matched to a gene: 8. The CDR3 spells CASSYRQGVWNTIYF. The CDR3 region has the DNA TGTGCCAGCAGTTACCGGCAGGGGGTCTGGAACACCATATATTTT.

By sample fraction, this clone is medium-sized. The chain has TRBV9 and TRBJ2-2, with 9 positions matching TRBD2. The CDR3 runs to 17 residues. In germline, CDR1 is SGDLS, CDR2 YYNGEE. J gave up 5 bases and V 3 bases, and 11 bases lay outside the gene matches. CDR3 DNA: TGTGCCAGCAGCGCAACAACCGGGACTAGCAAGACCGGGGAGCTGTTTTTT. Its protein product is CASSATTGTSKTGELFF.

V is TRBV28 and J is TRBJ2-1, with D possibly being TRBD2 (5 bases). CDR3 length: 13 amino acids. V was clipped by 5 bases and J by 3 bases, with 8 bases between them. The germline CDR1 and CDR2 sequences are MDHEN and SYDVKM. The CDR3 protein is CASSAGVYNEQFF. CDR3 DNA sequence: TGTGCCAGCAGTGCCGGGGTCTACAATGAGCAGTTCTTC.

The chain is built from TRBV7-2 and TRBJ2-2; 11 bases match TRBD2. The CDR3 covers 16 residues. Germline CDR1 reads SGHTA; CDR2 reads FQGNSA. V gave up 5 bases and J gave up 6 bases; unmatched junction bases: 8. CDR3 in DNA: TGTGCCAGCAGCATTAATAGCGGGGGGGCCGCCGGGGAGCTGTTTTTT. Amino acids: CASSINSGGAAGELFF.

This CDR3 is CASSQEEGWTNYGYTF. The CDR3 region has the DNA TGCGCCAGCAGCCAAGAGGAGGGGTGGACTAACTATGGCTACACCTTC. The chain is built from TRBV4-1 and TRBJ1-2; possible D gene TRBD1, 5 bases. Trimming removed 0 bases at V and 0 bases at J, with 11 bases between. Germline values: CDR1 MGHRA, CDR2 YSYEKL. The length of the CDR3 is 16 residues.

This chain joins TRBV7-2 and TRBJ2-3; no clear D. Per the germline V gene, CDR1 is SGHTA and CDR2 is FQGNSA. Trimming left V 5 bases short and J 4 bases short, with 10 bases between. The CDR3 consists of 13 residues. CDR3 nucleotide sequence: TGTGCCAGCAGCCGTCTAGGTTCAGATACGCAGTATTTT. Its translation: CASSRLGSDTQYF.

The chain combines TRBV6-1 with TRBJ2-2; D is perhaps TRBD2 (5 bases). Germline V gene data show CDR1 as MNHNS and CDR2 as SASEGT. V lost 6 bases and J lost 3, with 8 bases in between. The CDR3 has 13 amino acids. CDR3 sequence reads: CASRLEYTGELFF. The CDR3 coding sequence is TGTGCCAGCAGACTAGAATACACCGGGGAGCTGTTTTTT.

The V gene is TRBV7-9, the J gene TRBJ1-5; 7 bases are a match to TRBD1. Looked up from germline, CDR1 is SEHNR and CDR2 is FQNEAQ (reference sequence). Germline trimming cut 4 bases from V and 4 bases from J; bases unmatched to any gene: 7. The length of the CDR3 is 15 residues. CDR3 amino acids: CASSSGQTSNQPQHF. Here the CDR3 DNA reads TGTGCCAGCAGCTCGGGACAGACCTCAAATCAGCCCCAGCATTTT.

This rearrangement joins TRBV5-1 to TRBJ2-7; 7 bases agree with TRBD1. The CDR3 is made up of 12 amino acids. Germline V gives CDR1 SGHRS, CDR2 YFSETQ. After removal of 1 base from V and 5 bases from J, the junction contained 0 bases not matched to a gene. The CDR3, as DNA: TGCGCCAGCAGCTTGACAGGGGACGAGCAGTACTTC. Amino acids: CASSLTGDEQYF.

The J gene is TRBJ1-6, the V gene TRBV9; no reliable D call. This CDR3 region has 16 residues. Per germline, CDR1 SGDLS and CDR2 YYNGEE. Between the trimmed V and J ends, which lost 4 bases and 8 bases, there was a span of 19 bases. CDR3 DNA sequence: TGTGCCAGCAGCCCTGCTATGAGTGATCCCCATTCACCCCTCCACTTT. Translated: CASSPAMSDPHSPLHF.

V gene TRBV10-3 combines with J gene TRBJ1-5, with 9 bases fitting TRBD1. Germline lookup yields CDR1 ENHRY and CDR2 SYGVKD. The CDR3 sequence is 14 residues long. V dropped 5 bases and J dropped 6; count of bases not matched to a gene: 5. The CDR3 nucleotides are TGTGCCATCAGTTCGACAGGGGGGGTTCAGCCCCAGCATTTT. This gives the protein CAISSTGGVQPQHF.

As regards this clone: The identical CDR3 is also encoded by other nucleotide sequences in the sample. This chain uses TRBV11-2 with TRBJ2-1, with TRBD2 identical over 8 bases. The V gene end was trimmed by 5 bases and the J gene end by 0 bases; junction bases not matched to a gene: 3. This CDR3 spans 15 amino acids. The V gene's germline CDR1 is SGHAT and CDR2 FQNNGV. This CDR3 is CASSSSGSSYNEQFF. The DNA for the CDR3 is TGTGCCAGCAGCAGCAGCGGGAGCTCCTACAATGAGCAGTTCTTC.

This clone was recorded only once. This rearrangement joins TRBV7-6 to TRBJ2-7, with TRBD1 identical over 8 bases. V lost 5 bases to trimming and J lost 2 bases; unmatched junction nucleotides: 5. Germline assignment: CDR1 SGHVS and CDR2 FNYEAQ. The CDR3 covers 14 residues. The CDR3 loop is CASSPGQGTYEQYF. The DNA for the CDR3 is TGTGCCAGCAGCCCCGGACAGGGAACCTACGAGCAGTACTTC.

This chain joins TRBV27 and TRBJ2-7, with D tentatively TRBD1 (7 bases). CDR1 MNHEY and CDR2 SMNVEV come from the germline V gene (reference sequence). This CDR3 comprises 16 residues. Trimming removed 5 bases at V and 4 bases at J, with 21 bases between. CDR3 nucleotides: TGTGCCAGCAGTCCCCGCGGAGGGGGCGTAAGGTACGAGCAGTACTTC. Translating gives CASSPRGGGVRYEQYF.

V is TRBV2 and J is TRBJ1-2; 12 nucleotides line up with TRBD1. CDR1 and CDR2 (germline): SNHLY, FYNNEI. This CDR3 spans 14 amino acids. V was clipped by 5 bases and J by 8 bases; unmatched bases: 6. The DNA for the CDR3 is TGTGCCAGCAGTCCGGGACAGGGGGCGGTCGGCTACACCTTC. Translated, it gives CASSPGQGAVGYTF. The full variable domain, its missing parts supplied by reference TRBV2 and TRBJ1-2, is EPEVTQTPSHQVTQMGQEVILRCVPISNHLYFYWYRQILGQKVEFLVSFYNNEISEKSEIFDDQFSVERPDGSNFTLKIRSTKLEDSAMYFCASSPGQGAVGYTFGSGTRLTVV.

A note on this clone: A read error may account for a junction end that differs from germline. The genes are TRBV2 and TRBJ1-1; D is perhaps TRBD1 (6 bases). This CDR3 has 17 residues. Per the germline V gene, CDR1 is SNHLY and CDR2 is FYNNEI. The CDR3 nucleotides are TGTGCCAGCAGTGTTCCTGCCGCTTACAGGGTGAAGACTGAAGCTTTCTTT. Its translation is CASSVPAAYRVKTEAFF.

This clone was seen a few times. The sample contains more than one DNA sequence encoding this CDR3. The genes are TRBV18 and TRBJ2-7; 7 positions match TRBD1. CDR3 size: 14 residues. Germline CDR1 and CDR2: KGHSH and LQKENI. Germline trimming cut 2 bases from V and 2 bases from J; bases unmatched to any gene: 3. Written as DNA, the CDR3 is TGTGCCAGCTCACCAAGACAGGGTACCTACGAGCAGTACTTC. Its protein product is CASSPRQGTYEQYF.

With respect to this clone: Distinct nucleotide sequences in the sample also encode this CDR3. This rearrangement joins TRBV5-6 to TRBJ2-2; D unresolved. Looked up from germline, CDR1 is SGHDT and CDR2 is YYEEEE. V lost 3 bases, J lost 4 bases, and 4 bases lay in between. The CDR3 contains 12 residues. CDR3 DNA: TGTGCCAGCAGCTCAATCACCGGGGAGCTGTTTTTT. Translated: CASSSITGELFF.

The sample holds a few counts of this clone. J is TRBJ1-5 and V is TRBV4-1; no reliable D call. The germline V gene has CDR1 MGHRA and CDR2 YSYEKL. V lost 0 bases, J lost 6 bases, and 6 bases lay in between. This CDR3 has 13 amino acids. The CDR3: CASSQDGAQPQHF. CDR3 DNA: TGCGCCAGCAGCCAAGATGGAGCTCAGCCCCAGCATTTT.

The rearrangement uses TRBV10-3 and TRBJ2-2; D is uncertain. The ends were cut back, 6 bases at V and 5 bases at J, with 10 bases in the middle. CDR1 is ENHRY and CDR2 is SYGVKD in the germline V gene. The CDR3 spans 13 residues. The CDR3 nucleotides are TGTGCCATCAGCTACGCGGAAACCGGGGAGCTGTTTTTT. Translated: CAISYAETGELFF.

V is TRBV7-2 and J is TRBJ1-5; no firm D call. CDR1 SGHTA and CDR2 FQGNSA come from the germline V gene. Deletions cut 2 bases from V and 3 bases from J, with 5 bases between. The CDR3 consists of 13 residues. Written as DNA, the CDR3 is TGTGCCAGCAGCTTACCTTACAATCAGCCCCAGCATTTT. Amino acids: CASSLPYNQPQHF.

The chain recombines TRBV19 with TRBJ2-7; D gene ambiguous. Deletions cut 3 bases from V and 0 bases from J, with 12 bases between. The CDR3 is made up of 15 amino acids. Germline CDR1 is LNHDA and CDR2 is SQIVND (reference sequence). CDR3 sequence (DNA): TGTGCCAGTAGTATTGGTCAGGCGAGCTCCTACGAGCAGTACTTC. Amino acid sequence: CASSIGQASSYEQYF.

The J gene is TRBJ1-1, the V gene TRBV27; 8 bases are shared with TRBD1. V lost 8 bases to trimming and J lost 1 base; unmatched junction nucleotides: 3. CDR3 size: 13 residues. The germline gives CDR1 MNHEY, CDR2 SMNVEV (reference sequence). The CDR3 DNA reads as TGTGCCAGCGAGGACAGGGCGAACACTGAAGCTTTCTTT. It specifies CASEDRANTEAFF.

V and J are TRBV7-2 and TRBJ1-2, with 8 bases fitting TRBD1. The length of the CDR3 is 15 residues. Germline CDR1 and CDR2: SGHTA and FQGNSA. V shed 4 bases and J 5 bases; nucleotides not matched to a gene: 9. CDR3 DNA sequence: TGTGCCAGCAGCTCGAGACCGGACAGGGATTATGGCTACACCTTC. Its translation: CASSSRPDRDYGYTF.

This clone showed up just once. This sequence joins TRBV7-3 and TRBJ1-2; tentatively, D is TRBD1 (6 bases). Germline assignment: CDR1 SGHTA and CDR2 FQGTGA. This CDR3 comprises 11 residues. V was cut by 11 bases and J by 4 bases, with 11 bases left in between. CDR3 protein: CAPRGFYGYTF. CDR3 nucleotides: TGTGCCCCTAGGGGGTTCTATGGCTACACCTTC. The variable domain in full, with the rest retrieved from reference TRBV7-3 and TRBJ1-2, is GAGVSQTPSNKVTEKGKYVELRCDPISGHTALYWYRQSLGQGPEFLIYFQGTGAADDSGLPNDRFFAVRPEGSVSTLKIQRTERGDSAVYLCAPRGFYGYTFGSGTRLTVV.

In this sample, this clone turned up once. The rearrangement joins TRBV5-1 to TRBJ2-3; a weak D match, TRBD1 (5 bases). The CDR3 sequence is 14 residues long. The germline V and J ends were trimmed by 0 bases and 9 bases, with 14 bases remaining between them. The germline CDR1 and CDR2 sequences are SGHRS and YFSETQ. CDR3 sequence (DNA): TGCGCCAGCAGCTTGGGGACATCGGGCGGCACGCAGTATTTT. Translated, it gives CASSLGTSGGTQYF.